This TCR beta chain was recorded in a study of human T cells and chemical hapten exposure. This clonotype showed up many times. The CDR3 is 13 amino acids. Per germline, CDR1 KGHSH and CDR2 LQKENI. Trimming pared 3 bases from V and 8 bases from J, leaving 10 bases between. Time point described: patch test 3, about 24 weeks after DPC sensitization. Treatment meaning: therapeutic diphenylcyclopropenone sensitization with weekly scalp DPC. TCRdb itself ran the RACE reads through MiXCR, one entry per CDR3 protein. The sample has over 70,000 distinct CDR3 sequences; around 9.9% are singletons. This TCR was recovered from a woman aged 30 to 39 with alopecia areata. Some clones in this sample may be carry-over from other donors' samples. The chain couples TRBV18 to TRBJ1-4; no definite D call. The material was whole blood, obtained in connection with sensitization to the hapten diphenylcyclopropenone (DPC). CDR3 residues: CASSPRSSEKLFF. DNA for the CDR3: TGTGCCAGCTCACCCCGTTCGTCCGAAAAACTGTTTTTT.